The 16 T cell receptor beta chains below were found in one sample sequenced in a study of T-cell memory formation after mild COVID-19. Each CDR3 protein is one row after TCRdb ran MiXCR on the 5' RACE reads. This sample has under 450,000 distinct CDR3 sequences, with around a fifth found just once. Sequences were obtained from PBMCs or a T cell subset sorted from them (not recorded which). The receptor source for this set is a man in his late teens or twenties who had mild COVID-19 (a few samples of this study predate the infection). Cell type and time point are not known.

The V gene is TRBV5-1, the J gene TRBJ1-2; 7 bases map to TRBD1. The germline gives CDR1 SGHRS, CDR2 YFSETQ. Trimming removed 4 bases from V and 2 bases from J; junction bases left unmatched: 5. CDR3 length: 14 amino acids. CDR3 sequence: CASSPTTGNYGYTF. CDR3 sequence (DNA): TGCGCCAGCAGCCCCACGACAGGGAACTATGGCTACACCTTC. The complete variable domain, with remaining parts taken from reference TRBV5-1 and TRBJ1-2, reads KAGVTQTPRYLIKTRGQQVTLSCSPISGHRSVSWYQQTPGQGLQFLFEYFSETQRNKGNFPGRFSGRQFSNSRSEMNVSTLELGDSALYLCASSPTTGNYGYTFGSGTRLTVV.

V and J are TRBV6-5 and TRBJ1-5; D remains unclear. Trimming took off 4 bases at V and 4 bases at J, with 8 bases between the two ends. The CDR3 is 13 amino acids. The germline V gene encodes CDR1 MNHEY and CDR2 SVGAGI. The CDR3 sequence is CASSWRFNQPQHF. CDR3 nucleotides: TGTGCCAGCAGTTGGAGGTTTAATCAGCCCCAGCATTTT.

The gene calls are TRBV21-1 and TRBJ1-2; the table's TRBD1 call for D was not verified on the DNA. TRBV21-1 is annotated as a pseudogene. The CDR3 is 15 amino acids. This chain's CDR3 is CASSKFNRGGYGYTF. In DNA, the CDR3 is TGTGCCAGCAGCAAATTCAACAGGGGAGGCTATGGCTACACCTTC.

The CDR3 sequence is CASSEALGDDTQYF. CDR3 DNA sequence: TGTGCCAGCAGTGAAGCGCTAGGGGACGATACGCAGTATTTT. This chain joins TRBV6-1 and TRBJ2-3; D is tentatively TRBD1 or TRBD2 (5 bases each). The CDR3 runs 14 residues. CDR1 is MNHNS, CDR2 SASEGT, per germline. V gave up 0 bases and J gave up 6 bases, with 10 bases separating them.

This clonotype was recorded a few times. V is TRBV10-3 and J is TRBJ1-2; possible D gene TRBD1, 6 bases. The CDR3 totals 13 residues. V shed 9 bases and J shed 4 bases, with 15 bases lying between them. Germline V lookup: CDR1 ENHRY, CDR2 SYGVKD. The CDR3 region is CAIRQASSYGYTF. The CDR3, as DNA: TGTGCCATTAGACAGGCATCAAGCTATGGCTACACCTTC.

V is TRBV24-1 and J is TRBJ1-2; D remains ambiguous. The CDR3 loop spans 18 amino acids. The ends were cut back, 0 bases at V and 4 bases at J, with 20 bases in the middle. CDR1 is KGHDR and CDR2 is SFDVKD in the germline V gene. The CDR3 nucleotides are TGTGCCACCAGTGATTTGATCCTCACGCCAGCCTGGCTCTATGGCTACACCTTC. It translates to CATSDLILTPAWLYGYTF.

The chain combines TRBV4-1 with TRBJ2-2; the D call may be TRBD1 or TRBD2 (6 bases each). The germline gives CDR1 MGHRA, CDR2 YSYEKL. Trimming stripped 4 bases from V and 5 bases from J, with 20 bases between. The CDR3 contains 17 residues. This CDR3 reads CASSPFQSGGKTGELFF. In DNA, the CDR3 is TGCGCCAGCAGCCCATTTCAATCCGGGGGCAAGACCGGGGAGCTGTTTTTT.

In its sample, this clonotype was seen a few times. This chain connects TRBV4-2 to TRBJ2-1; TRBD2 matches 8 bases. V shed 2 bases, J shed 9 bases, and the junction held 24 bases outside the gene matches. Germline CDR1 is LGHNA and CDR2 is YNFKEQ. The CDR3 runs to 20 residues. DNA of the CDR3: TGTGCCAGCAGCCAACCCCTCGGAGGGGGTAGCGGGGTAGGGGGTTTTGAGCAGTTCTTC. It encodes CASSQPLGGGSGVGGFEQFF.

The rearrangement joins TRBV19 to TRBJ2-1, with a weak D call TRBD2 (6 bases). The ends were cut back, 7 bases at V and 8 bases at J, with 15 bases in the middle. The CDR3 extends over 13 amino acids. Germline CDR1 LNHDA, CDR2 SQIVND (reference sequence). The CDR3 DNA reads TGTGCCAGTACGGTATCGGGAGTCGATGAGCAGTTCTTC. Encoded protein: CASTVSGVDEQFF.

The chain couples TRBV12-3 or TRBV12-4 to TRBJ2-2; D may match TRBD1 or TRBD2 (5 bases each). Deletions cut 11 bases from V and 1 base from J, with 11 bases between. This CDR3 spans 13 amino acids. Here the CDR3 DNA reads TGTGCCTGGGACGCCAGGAACACCGGGGAGCTGTTTTTT. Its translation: CAWDARNTGELFF.

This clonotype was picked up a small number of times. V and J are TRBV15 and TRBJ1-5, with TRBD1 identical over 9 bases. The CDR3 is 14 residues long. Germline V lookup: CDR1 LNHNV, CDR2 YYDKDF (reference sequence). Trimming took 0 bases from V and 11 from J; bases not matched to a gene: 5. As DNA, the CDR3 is TGTGCCACCAGCAGAGATTTACAGGGGGCGACCCAGCATTTT. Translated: CATSRDLQGATQHF.

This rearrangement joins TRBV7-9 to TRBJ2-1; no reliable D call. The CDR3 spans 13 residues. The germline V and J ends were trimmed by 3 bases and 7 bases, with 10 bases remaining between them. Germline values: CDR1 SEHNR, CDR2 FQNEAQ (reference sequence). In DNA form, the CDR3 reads TGTGCCAGCAGCTTCTCTCAGTGGAATGAGCAGTTCTTC. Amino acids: CASSFSQWNEQFF.

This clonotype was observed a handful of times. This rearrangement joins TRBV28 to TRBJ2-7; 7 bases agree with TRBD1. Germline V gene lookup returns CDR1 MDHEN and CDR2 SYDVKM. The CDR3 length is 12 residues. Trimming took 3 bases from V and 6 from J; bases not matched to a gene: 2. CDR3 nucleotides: TGTGCCAGCAGTTTCCGACAGGGCGAGCAGTACGTC. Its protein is CASSFRQGEQYV.

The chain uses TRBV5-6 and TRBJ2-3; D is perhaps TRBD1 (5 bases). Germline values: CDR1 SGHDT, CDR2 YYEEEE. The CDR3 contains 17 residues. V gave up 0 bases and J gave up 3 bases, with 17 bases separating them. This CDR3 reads CASSLVGGARWTDTQYF. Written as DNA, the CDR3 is TGTGCCAGCAGCTTGGTCGGTGGGGCGCGGTGGACAGATACGCAGTATTTT.

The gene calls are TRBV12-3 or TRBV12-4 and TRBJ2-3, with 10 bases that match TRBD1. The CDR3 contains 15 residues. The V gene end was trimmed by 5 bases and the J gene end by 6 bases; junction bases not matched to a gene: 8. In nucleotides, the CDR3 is TGTGCCAGCAGTCGAGCGGGACAGGGGATCGATACGCAGTATTTT. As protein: CASSRAGQGIDTQYF.

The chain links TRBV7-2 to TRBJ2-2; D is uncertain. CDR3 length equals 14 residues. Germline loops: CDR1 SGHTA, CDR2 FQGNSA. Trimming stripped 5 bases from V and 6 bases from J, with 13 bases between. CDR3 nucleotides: TGTGCCAGCAGCCCGTGGGCAGGATCCGGGGAGCTGTTTTTT. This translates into CASSPWAGSGELFF. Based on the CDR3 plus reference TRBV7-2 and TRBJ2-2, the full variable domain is GAGVSQSPSNKVTEKGKDVELRCDPISGHTALYWYRQSLGQGLEFLIYFQGNSAPDKSGLPSDRFSAERTGGSVSTLTIQRTQQEDSAVYLCASSPWAGSGELFFGEGSRLTVL.